These T cell receptor beta chains were read from a single sample in a study of cytomegalovirus exposure and HLA in healthy donors. Libraries were prepared by immunoSEQ multiplex PCR; TCRdb keeps only in-frame clonotypes and omits some of them. The table lists 90,000 to 120,000 clones, 70% to 80% of them singletons, with approximately 3.7% in the top ten. Material for sequencing was PBMCs. The receptors were sampled from a female donor in good health and CMV-seropositive. Each CDR3 is given with its conserved first and last residue. Each record gives: CDR3 length, J gene, V gene, D gene, clone size, CDR3 protein, CDR3 DNA. D genes are given only for firm matches. Clone size is given for some rows only: seen once, a few or many times, or a class if the clone is expanded.

length: 20; J: TRBJ1-1; V: TRBV4-1; D: TRBD1; size: .; CDR3: CASSQDRAGTGGRVHTEAFF; DNA: TGCGCCAGCAGCCAAGATCGGGCTGGGACAGGGGGCCGAGTGCACACTGAAGCTTTCTTT
length: 12; J: TRBJ2-3; V: TRBV30; D: .; size: .; CDR3: CAWTGATDTQYF; DNA: TGTGCCTGGACTGGGGCCACAGATACGCAGTATTTT
length: 20; J: TRBJ2-3; V: TRBV5-1; D: TRBD2; size: .; CDR3: CASSRKTAGGQPSPTDTQYF; DNA: TGCGCCAGCAGTCGTAAAACAGCGGGGGGCCAGCCCTCCCCCACAGATACGCAGTATTTT
length: 16; J: TRBJ2-7; V: TRBV27; D: .; size: .; CDR3: CASSTLGAPSSYEQYF; DNA: TGTGCCAGCTCTACTCTAGGCGCCCCGAGCTCCTACGAGCAGTACTTC
length: 15; J: TRBJ1-3; V: TRBV30; D: TRBD1; size: .; CDR3: CAWKNWDSSGNTIYF; DNA: TGTGCCTGGAAGAATTGGGACAGCTCTGGAAACACCATATATTTT
length: 14; J: TRBJ1-1; V: TRBV6-5; D: TRBD1; size: .; CDR3: CASSSTGGRVEAFF; DNA: TGTGCCAGCAGTTCCACAGGGGGCCGTGTTGAAGCTTTCTTT
length: 19; J: TRBJ1-1; V: TRBV2; D: .; size: few; CDR3: CASSPIKPGARPRDTEAFF; DNA: TGTGCCAGCAGTCCAATTAAACCAGGGGCCCGGCCCCGGGACACTGAAGCTTTCTTT
length: 15; J: TRBJ2-5; V: TRBV11-2; D: TRBD2; size: .; CDR3: CASSLVAGNLKTQYF; DNA: TGTGCCAGCAGCTTAGTAGCGGGGAATTTAAAGACCCAGTACTTC
length: 16; J: TRBJ1-1; V: TRBV5-1; D: .; size: .; CDR3: CASSLRVTGYGTEAFF; DNA: TGCGCCAGCAGCTTGCGGGTGACGGGGTATGGCACTGAAGCTTTCTTT
length: 16; J: TRBJ1-1; V: TRBV15; D: TRBD1; size: .; CDR3: CATSNPPTGGKIEAFF; DNA: TGTGCCACCAGCAACCCCCCAACAGGGGGTAAGATTGAAGCTTTCTTT
length: 18; J: TRBJ2-5; V: TRBV7-9; D: .; size: .; CDR3: CASSLDGGWRDQQETQYF; DNA: TGTGCCAGCAGCTTGGACGGGGGTTGGCGGGACCAGCAAGAGACCCAGTACTTC
length: 12; J: TRBJ1-1; V: TRBV10-2; D: .; size: .; CDR3: CASSADRTEAFF; DNA: TGCGCCAGCAGTGCCGACAGGACTGAAGCTTTCTTT
length: 15; J: TRBJ2-2; V: TRBV11-2; D: TRBD1; size: .; CDR3: CASSPGQEWAGELFF; DNA: TGTGCCAGCAGCCCGGGACAGGAGTGGGCCGGGGAGCTGTTTTTT
length: 18; J: TRBJ1-5; V: TRBV19; D: TRBD1; size: .; CDR3: CASSPDRGPTGSNQPQHF; DNA: TGTGCCAGTAGCCCCGACAGGGGCCCCACGGGTAGCAATCAGCCCCAGCATTTT
length: 14; J: TRBJ1-5; V: TRBV2; D: TRBD1; size: .; CDR3: CASTNDRVNQPQHF; DNA: TGTGCCAGCACCAACGACAGGGTCAATCAGCCCCAGCATTTT
length: 16; J: TRBJ2-7; V: TRBV5-1; D: .; size: .; CDR3: CASSLGAGQLILEQYF; DNA: TGCGCCAGCAGCTTGGGGGCTGGACAGCTGATACTCGAGCAGTACTTC
length: 12; J: TRBJ1-4; V: TRBV27; D: .; size: .; CDR3: CASSSRGEKLFF; DNA: TGTGCCAGCAGTAGCAGGGGTGAAAAACTGTTTTTT
length: 14; J: TRBJ2-5; V: TRBV5-1; D: TRBD1; size: .; CDR3: CASSFGQAQETQYF; DNA: TGCGCCAGCAGTTTCGGACAGGCCCAAGAGACCCAGTACTTC
length: 14; J: TRBJ2-5; V: TRBV5-1; D: .; size: .; CDR3: CASTRGQLWETQYF; DNA: TGCGCCAGCACCCGCGGACAGCTTTGGGAGACCCAGTACTTC
length: 15; J: TRBJ1-1; V: TRBV18; D: .; size: .; CDR3: CASSPRGQSNTEAFF; DNA: TGTGCCAGCTCACCACGCGGCCAATCGAACACTGAAGCTTTCTTC
length: 15; J: TRBJ2-2; V: TRBV19; D: TRBD1; size: once; CDR3: CASSMDRINTGELFF; DNA: TGTGCCAGTAGTATGGACAGGATAAACACCGGGGAGCTGTTTTTT
length: 17; J: TRBJ1-2; V: TRBV4-1; D: .; size: .; CDR3: CASSQALLRTASYGYTF; DNA: TGCGCCAGCAGCCAAGCCCTCCTTAGGACAGCCAGTTATGGCTACACCTTC
length: 15; J: TRBJ1-4; V: TRBV5-1; D: .; size: .; CDR3: CASSPPAGAGEKLFF; DNA: TGCGCCAGCAGCCCCCCTGCGGGGGCTGGTGAAAAACTGTTTTTT
length: 14; J: TRBJ2-7; V: TRBV27; D: .; size: .; CDR3: CASGRDGPPYEQYF; DNA: TGTGCCAGCGGGCGGGACGGCCCCCCTTACGAGCAGTACTTC
length: 12; J: TRBJ2-3; V: TRBV2; D: .; size: few; CDR3: CASSGPAGTQYF; DNA: TGTGCCAGCAGTGGCCCAGCAGGTACGCAGTATTTT
length: 17; J: TRBJ2-7; V: TRBV27; D: .; size: .; CDR3: CASSLVPPTIRAYEQYF; DNA: TGTGCCAGCAGTTTAGTCCCGCCGACAATTCGAGCCTACGAGCAGTACTTC
length: 16; J: TRBJ1-1; V: TRBV7-2; D: .; size: .; CDR3: CASSSRRSEPKTEAFF; DNA: TGTGCCAGCAGCTCCCGGAGGTCAGAACCAAAGACTGAAGCTTTCTTT
length: 17; J: TRBJ2-5; V: TRBV9; D: TRBD2; size: .; CDR3: CASSVTSGGSYQGTQYF; DNA: TGTGCCAGCAGCGTTACTAGCGGGGGGTCATACCAAGGGACCCAGTACTTC
length: 16; J: TRBJ2-2; V: TRBV4-1; D: TRBD1; size: .; CDR3: CASSQPGQGPSGELFF; DNA: TGCGCCAGCAGCCAACCGGGACAGGGACCGAGCGGGGAGCTGTTTTTT
length: 19; J: TRBJ2-6; V: TRBV18; D: TRBD1; size: .; CDR3: CASSVIGQGGPTGANVLTF; DNA: TGTGCCAGCTCCGTTATCGGACAGGGGGGACCGACTGGGGCCAACGTCCTGACTTTC
length: 15; J: TRBJ2-2; V: TRBV11-2; D: .; size: .; CDR3: CASSQDRFGTGELFF; DNA: TGTGCCAGCAGCCAAGACAGGTTTGGCACCGGGGAGCTGTTTTTT
length: 14; J: TRBJ1-1; V: TRBV6-6; D: .; size: .; CDR3: CASRKDMGNTEAFF; DNA: TGTGCCAGCAGGAAGGACATGGGGAACACTGAAGCTTTCTTT
length: 17; J: TRBJ2-6; V: TRBV9; D: TRBD1; size: .; CDR3: CASNTPGQEAGANVLTF; DNA: TGTGCCAGCAACACTCCGGGACAGGAAGCTGGGGCCAACGTCCTGACTTTC
length: 21; J: TRBJ2-6; V: TRBV23-1; D: .; size: .; CDR3: CASIRRGKESAEGPGANVLTF; DNA: TGCGCCAGCATCCGGCGGGGAAAGGAGTCCGCCGAGGGCCCTGGGGCCAACGTCCTGACTTTC
length: 15; J: TRBJ2-1; V: TRBV2; D: TRBD2; size: .; CDR3: CASSGLGLAGNEQFF; DNA: TGTGCCAGCAGTGGATTGGGACTAGCAGGGAATGAGCAGTTCTTC
length: 15; J: TRBJ2-1; V: TRBV19; D: TRBD2; size: .; CDR3: CASRTSVSSYNEQFF; DNA: TGTGCCAGTAGGACTAGCGTTAGCTCCTACAATGAGCAGTTCTTC
length: 16; J: TRBJ2-7; V: TRBV4-1; D: TRBD2; size: .; CDR3: CASSQPTLAGGYEQYF; DNA: TGCGCCAGCAGCCAACCCACTCTAGCGGGGGGGTACGAGCAGTACTTC
length: 13; J: TRBJ2-7; V: TRBV21-1; D: .; size: .; CDR3: CASSPTESYEQYF; DNA: TGTGCCAGCAGTCCGACAGAAAGCTACGAGCAGTACTTC
length: 11; J: TRBJ2-7; V: TRBV30; D: .; size: .; CDR3: CAWSSQYEQYF; DNA: TGTGCCTGGAGTTCCCAGTACGAGCAGTACTTC
length: 15; J: TRBJ2-2; V: TRBV7-9; D: .; size: .; CDR3: CSSKTGPGNTGELFF; DNA: TGTTCCAGCAAAACAGGCCCCGGAAACACCGGGGAGCTGTTTTTT
length: 15; J: TRBJ2-7; V: TRBV11-2; D: .; size: .; CDR3: CASSLDRDPTYEQYF; DNA: TGTGCCAGCAGCTTAGACAGGGATCCCACCTACGAGCAGTACTTC
length: 15; J: TRBJ2-6; V: TRBV7-9; D: .; size: few; CDR3: CSSSSPGSGANGLTF; DNA: TGTTCCAGCAGCTCCCCAGGCTCTGGGGCCAACGGCCTGACTTTC
length: 13; J: TRBJ1-1; V: TRBV11-2; D: .; size: few; CDR3: CASSLTANTEAFF; DNA: TGTGCCAGCAGCTTAACAGCGAACACTGAAGCTTTCTTT
length: 13; J: TRBJ1-6; V: TRBV6-1; D: .; size: .; CDR3: CASSGYSNSPLHF; DNA: TGTGCCAGCAGTGGATACAGTAATTCACCCCTCCACTTT
length: 19; J: TRBJ2-4; V: TRBV9; D: TRBD2; size: .; CDR3: CASSVGMAGSAGAENSQYF; DNA: TGTGCCAGCAGCGTAGGAATGGCAGGGTCGGCGGGAGCGGAAAACAGTCAGTACTTC
length: 16; J: TRBJ2-7; V: TRBV14; D: TRBD2; size: .; CDR3: CASSPVLSGTSYEQYF; DNA: TGTGCCAGCAGCCCCGTTCTTAGCGGGACTTCCTACGAGCAGTACTTC
length: 16; J: TRBJ2-7; V: TRBV5-1; D: TRBD2; size: once; CDR3: CASSSRGSGRSHEQYF; DNA: TGCGCCAGCAGCTCGCGAGGAAGCGGGAGGTCCCACGAGCAGTACTTC
length: 16; J: TRBJ1-1; V: TRBV5-1; D: TRBD1; size: .; CDR3: CASSSGQWRTNTEAFF; DNA: TGCGCCAGCAGCTCGGGACAGTGGAGGACGAACACTGAAGCTTTCTTT
length: 18; J: TRBJ2-5; V: TRBV19; D: TRBD2; size: .; CDR3: CASSIPGLAGGPSETQYF; DNA: TGTGCCAGTAGTATACCGGGACTAGCGGGGGGGCCCTCAGAGACCCAGTACTTC